The T cell receptor beta chain under discussion was sequenced for a study of blood T cell repertoires in COVID-19. Overall study context: There were acute and convalescent COVID-19 samples, and they came from the United States, Italy and Spain.

Between the trimmed V and J ends, which lost 6 bases and 0 bases, there was a span of 15 bases. This CDR3 spans 17 amino acids. Germline V lookup: CDR1 SNHLY, CDR2 FYNNEI. Original handling: Amplification from reference gene primers served as the basis for estimated nucleated cell counts. Profiled with immunoSEQ multiplex PCR; TCRdb holds only in-frame clones, not every one. Clone size and V and J calls were adopted from that table, with D and trimming inferred from the DNA. The sample contains around 85,000 clones, roughly 90% of which appear only once. This clone was observed a few times. The sequenced sample was peripheral blood. The genes are TRBV2 and TRBJ2-6; D perhaps matches TRBD1 (8 bases). The sequence derives from an elderly woman with active or convalescent COVID-19. In DNA, the CDR3 is TGTGCCAGCAGCCTACAGGGGGGGTTCTCTGGGGCCAACGTCCTGACTTTC. Protein: CASSLQGGFSGANVLTF.